This is a list of T cell receptor beta chains from one sample in a study of T cell responses to AZD1222 COVID-19 vaccine. Profiled with immunoSEQ multiplex PCR; TCRdb holds only in-frame clones, not every one. This table holds around 150,000 clones, under 95% found once. The sequences come from peripheral blood, collected 28 days after the second AZD1222 dose. Every receptor here comes from an adult who received the AZD1222 COVID-19 vaccine. Each CDR3 is given with its conserved first and last residue. A D gene is named only where the DNA matches it firmly. Size values are once, few and many counts, or a class for expanded clones, and some rows have none.

v_call	clone_size	d_call	j_call	cdr3_length	cdr3_nt	cdr3_aa
TRBV4-2	once	-	TRBJ2-7	15	TGTGCCAGCAGCCAACGACTAGGGGTTTCCTACGAGCAGTACTTC	CASSQRLGVSYEQYF
TRBV7-3	few	-	TRBJ1-1	13	TGTGCCAGCAGCTTCGGCCTGAACACTGAAGCTTTCTTT	CASSFGLNTEAFF
TRBV7-9	-	-	TRBJ2-5	13	TGTGCCAGCAGCTCAGGACATCAAGAGACCCAGTACTTC	CASSSGHQETQYF
TRBV27	-	-	TRBJ1-2	14	TGTGCCAGCAGTACAGGGCTAACTAACTATGGCTACACCTTC	CASSTGLTNYGYTF
TRBV3-1/TRBV3-2	-	-	TRBJ2-7	9	TGTGCCAGCAGCCAGCCCCCCGACTTC	CASSQPPDF
TRBV4-2	few	TRBD2	TRBJ2-7	15	TGTGCCAGCAGCGGACGACTAGCGGAACACTACGAGCAGTACTTC	CASSGRLAEHYEQYF
TRBV10-3	-	TRBD1	TRBJ1-2	19	TGTGCCATCAGTGACGGGGCGAAGCTGGGACGGGACAGGGGCTATGGCTACACCTTC	CAISDGAKLGRDRGYGYTF
TRBV6-5	-	TRBD2	TRBJ2-5	14	TGTGCCAGCAATCGGCGGGAGACAAAGGAGACCCAGTACTTC	CASNRRETKETQYF
TRBV7-8	-	-	TRBJ1-6	15	TGTGCCAGCAGCTTAGCTTCCCAGAGGTATTCACCCCTCCACTTT	CASSLASQRYSPLHF
TRBV7-8	-	TRBD1	TRBJ1-1	17	TGTGCCAGCAGCTTAGTCGGGACAGGGGGAAGGGGCACTGAAGCTTTCTTT	CASSLVGTGGRGTEAFF
TRBV6-6	-	-	TRBJ2-7	13	TGTGCCAGCAATATGGGCCGTACCTACGAGCAGTACTTC	CASNMGRTYEQYF
TRBV6-2/TRBV6-3	-	-	TRBJ1-5	16	TGTGCCAGCAGTTACGGACAGAAGTATAGCAATCAGCCCCAGCATTTT	CASSYGQKYSNQPQHF
TRBV29-1	-	-	TRBJ1-1	16	TGCAGCGTTGGGGGCCCACAGGGACTCATGAACACTGAAGCTTTCTTT	CSVGGPQGLMNTEAFF
TRBV18	once	-	TRBJ1-3	15	TGTGCCAGCTCAGTGGGACCTCACTCTGGAAACACCATATATTTT	CASSVGPHSGNTIYF
TRBV27	-	-	TRBJ1-5	17	TGTGCCAGCAGTTCCCGCACACGGGACAAACAGAATCAGCCCCAGCATTTT	CASSSRTRDKQNQPQHF
TRBV11-1	few	-	TRBJ2-1	11	TGTGCCAGCAGCTTTTGGGGTGAGCAGTTCTTC	CASSFWGEQFF
TRBV9	-	-	TRBJ2-1	15	TGTGCCAGCAGCGTAGGGGCGTCCACCTACAATGAGCAGTTCTTC	CASSVGASTYNEQFF
TRBV19	once	-	TRBJ1-1	13	TGTGCCAGTAGTCTACAGGGTTGGCCTGAAGCTTTCTTT	CASSLQGWPEAFF
TRBV7-3	-	-	TRBJ2-3	21	TGTGCCAGCAGCCATCCGGGAGGGACAGGGGATAGCGGGAGGGATGGAGATACGCAGTATTTT	CASSHPGGTGDSGRDGDTQYF
TRBV27	-	-	TRBJ1-1	15	TGTGCCAGCAGCCCGTCTTTTTGGACGGTCACTGAAGCTTTCTTT	CASSPSFWTVTEAFF
TRBV3-1/TRBV3-2	-	-	TRBJ1-1	11	TGTGCCAGCAGCCAAGGTCCTAGGGCTTTCTTT	CASSQGPRAFF
TRBV27	-	TRBD1	TRBJ1-2	13	TGTGCCAGCAGTGGACAGGGGAACTATGGCTACACCTTC	CASSGQGNYGYTF
TRBV18	-	-	TRBJ2-5	13	TGTGCCAGCTCACCGGGAGAGTTGGAGACCCAGTACTTC	CASSPGELETQYF
TRBV10-2	-	-	TRBJ2-7	12	TGCGCCAGCAGCGGTGGGGGATACGAGCAGTACTTC	CASSGGGYEQYF
TRBV12-3/TRBV12-4	-	-	TRBJ1-4	13	TGTGCCAGCAGTGCCGGGACGACGGAAAAACTGTTTTTT	CASSAGTTEKLFF
TRBV29-1	-	TRBD1	TRBJ1-2	14	TGCAGCGCCTCCGAAACCGGGACAGGGAGTGGCTACACCTTC	CSASETGTGSGYTF
TRBV11-1	-	-	TRBJ2-7	12	TGTGCCAGCAGCTTCATGTCGGGCCTCCCGGCCTTC	CASSFMSGLPAF
TRBV18	-	-	TRBJ1-1	13	TGTGCCTCCGAACCAAGGGGTTCCACTGAAGCTTTCTTT	CASEPRGSTEAFF
TRBV18	-	-	TRBJ1-1	16	TGTGCCAGCTCACCACCCTACGGGCAGGGGAACACTGAAGCTTTCTTT	CASSPPYGQGNTEAFF
TRBV4-1	-	TRBD1	TRBJ1-1	14	TGCGCCAGCAGCCAAAGGACAGGGGGCACTGAAGCTTTCTTT	CASSQRTGGTEAFF
TRBV2	-	TRBD1	TRBJ2-3	17	TGTGCCAGCAGTTGGGACAGTGGAACCCTTAGCACAGATACGCAGTATTTT	CASSWDSGTLSTDTQYF
TRBV2	-	TRBD2	TRBJ2-3	20	TGTGCCAGCAGTTACCCGGGACTAGCGGGAGGAGGGGGACACACAGATACGCAGTATTTT	CASSYPGLAGGGGHTDTQYF
TRBV3-1/TRBV3-2	-	TRBD2	TRBJ2-3	15	TGTGCCAGCAGCCAAGCGTCGGGAGGGCCAGATACGCAGTATTTT	CASSQASGGPDTQYF
TRBV6-5	-	-	TRBJ1-4	15	TGTGCCAGCAGCCGCACAGGGTCGACTAATGAAAAACTGTTTTTT	CASSRTGSTNEKLFF
TRBV30	-	TRBD1	TRBJ2-7	14	TGTGCCTGGAGTTACGTAGGGACAGGGGTCGCCGAGTACTTC	CAWSYVGTGVAEYF
TRBV7-3	-	TRBD2	TRBJ2-3	18	TGTGCCAGCAGTCAGAGGGCTAGCGGGAGTTACCGCACAGATACGCAGTATTTT	CASSQRASGSYRTDTQYF
TRBV2	-	-	TRBJ1-3	15	TGTGCCAGCAGCGTTGACAGGTCGGGGGGAAACACCATATATTTT	CASSVDRSGGNTIYF
TRBV28	-	TRBD2	TRBJ2-7	18	TGTGCCAGCAGTTTATCGGGACTAGCGGGCGCCCACTCCTACGAGCAGTACTTC	CASSLSGLAGAHSYEQYF
TRBV5-4	-	-	TRBJ2-5	13	TGTGCCAGCAGCTTGGCACTCGAAGAGACCCAGTACTTC	CASSLALEETQYF
TRBV2	-	-	TRBJ2-3	11	TGTGCCGGAGTAACAGGTCCCACGCAGTATTTT	CAGVTGPTQYF
TRBV9	-	-	TRBJ2-3	17	TGTGCCAGCAGCGTAGCTCAGGCTAGCGCCAGCACAGATACGCAGTATTTT	CASSVAQASASTDTQYF
TRBV24-1	-	TRBD2	TRBJ2-3	15	TGTGCCACCAGTGATACTAGCGACCTCACAGATACGCAGTATTTT	CATSDTSDLTDTQYF
TRBV3-1/TRBV3-2	-	-	TRBJ2-1	13	TGTGCCAGCAGCCAAGGGGGGACCGCCGACGTGTTCTTC	CASSQGGTADVFF
TRBV4-3	-	-	TRBJ1-2	14	TGCGCCAGCAGCCAAGCGGCAGGCGACTATGGCTACACCTTC	CASSQAAGDYGYTF
TRBV6-5	few	-	TRBJ1-5	13	TGTGCCAGCATGGTGGATAGCAATCAGCCCCAGCATTTT	CASMVDSNQPQHF
TRBV7-2	-	TRBD1	TRBJ1-3	15	TGTGCCAGCAGCTTAACGACAGGGGTTGGAAACACCATATATTTT	CASSLTTGVGNTIYF
TRBV21-1	-	-	TRBJ2-6	16	TGTGCCAGCAGCAAAGCAGGGTCAACTGGGGCCAACGTCCTGACTTTC	CASSKAGSTGANVLTF
TRBV2	-	-	TRBJ1-3	16	TGTGCCAGCAGGGGAGATACAGGGATCTCTGGAAACACCATATATTTT	CASRGDTGISGNTIYF
TRBV29-1	-	TRBD1	TRBJ1-2	14	TGCAGCGTTGAGGGGGACAGAGAGACGTATGGCTACACCTTC	CSVEGDRETYGYTF
TRBV19	-	-	TRBJ1-2	14	TGTGCCAGTAGCCGAACAGTTTTAGTTGATGGCTACACCTTC	CASSRTVLVDGYTF
TRBV7-9	-	TRBD1	TRBJ1-6	14	TGTGCCAGCAGCTTAGGACAGGGTGGTTCACCCCTCCACTTT	CASSLGQGGSPLHF
TRBV21-1	few	-	TRBJ1-1	14	TGTGCCAGCAGCCCTCGGGGAGGGAGGACTGAAGCTTTCTTT	CASSPRGGRTEAFF
TRBV7-2	-	-	TRBJ2-2	14	TGTGCCAGCAGCCCCGGTTTGGGCACCGGGGAGCTGTTTTTT	CASSPGLGTGELFF
TRBV10-3	-	-	TRBJ1-4	17	TGTGCCATCAGTGAGTCCCCCATGCAGGGCGGAGGGGAAAAACTGTTTTTT	CAISESPMQGGGEKLFF
TRBV18	-	-	TRBJ2-2	15	TGTGCCAGCTCACCAGTTCCAGGGGTTACCGGGGAGCTGTTTTTT	CASSPVPGVTGELFF